Presented here are 8 T cell receptor beta chains from one specimen sequenced in a study of blood T cell repertoires in COVID-19. Sequencing was performed with immunoSEQ multiplex PCR; in TCRdb, only in-frame clones are kept and a portion is missing. The table lists roughly 150,000 clones, under 90% of them singletons. Input material: PBMCs or T cells enriched from blood (not recorded which). The source is a woman aged 55-75 years who had recovered from COVID-19.

In DNA form, the CDR3 reads TGTGCCAGCATCAACCGCAGGGGGGTTACAGATACGCAGTATTTT. Protein product: CASINRRGVTDTQYF. This rearrangement joins TRBV27 to TRBJ2-3; D is possibly TRBD1 (7 bases). The germline V and J ends were trimmed by 7 bases and 3 bases, with 17 bases remaining between them. CDR1 MNHEY and CDR2 SMNVEV come from the germline V gene (reference sequence). The CDR3 has 15 residues.

Only a few counts were recorded for this clone. The chain has TRBV30 and TRBJ1-2; D is unclear. CDR1 and CDR2 (germline): GTSNPN, SVGIG (reference sequence). CDR3 length: 13 residues. Trimming removed 0 bases at V and 3 bases at J, with 8 bases between. Here the CDR3 DNA reads TGTGCCTGGAGTGTGGGTGGAGACTATGGCTACACCTTC. It specifies CAWSVGGDYGYTF.

This chain connects TRBV5-1 to TRBJ1-1; TRBD1 matches at 7 bases. V was clipped by 5 bases and J by 0 bases; unmatched bases: 4. This CDR3 spans 14 amino acids. Germline CDR1 and CDR2: SGHRS and YFSETQ. CDR3 loop: CASREQGMNTEAFF. CDR3 coding DNA: TGCGCCAGCAGGGAACAGGGGATGAACACTGAAGCTTTCTTT. Drawing the rest from reference TRBV5-1 and TRBJ1-1, the complete variable domain is KAGVTQTPRYLIKTRGQQVTLSCSPISGHRSVSWYQQTPGQGLQFLFEYFSETQRNKGNFPGRFSGRQFSNSRSEMNVSTLELGDSALYLCASREQGMNTEAFFGQGTRLTVV.

The V call is TRBV7-2, the J call TRBJ2-1; 15 bases agree with TRBD2. This CDR3 region has 17 residues. Trimming took 5 bases from V and 2 from J; bases not matched to a gene: 4. The germline gives CDR1 SGHTA, CDR2 FQGNSA. The CDR3 protein is CASSPWTSGGAYNEQFF. The CDR3 bases are TGTGCCAGCAGCCCGTGGACTAGCGGGGGGGCCTACAATGAGCAGTTCTTC.

There are many counts of this clone. The rearrangement joins TRBV4-1 to TRBJ2-3, with D perhaps matching TRBD1 (6 bases). This CDR3 is built from 15 residues. Per the germline V gene, CDR1 is MGHRA and CDR2 is YSYEKL. V dropped 4 bases and J dropped 0 bases, with 11 bases sitting between them. CDR3 coding DNA: TGCGCCAGCAGCCCCCCAGGGGACAGCACAGATACGCAGTATTTT. It is translated as CASSPPGDSTDTQYF.

This rearrangement joins TRBV5-4 to TRBJ2-7, with 8 bases identical to TRBD2. CDR3 size: 15 residues. V trimming: 3 bases; J trimming: 4 bases; junction bases outside the gene matches: 9. Germline V CDR1 and CDR2: SGHNT, YYREEE (reference sequence). The CDR3: CASSSERGTFYEQYF. The CDR3 region has the DNA TGTGCCAGCAGCTCAGAGCGGGGGACCTTTTACGAGCAGTACTTC.

The chain employs TRBV4-2 and TRBJ1-5, with D tentatively TRBD1 (5 bases). There are 16 residues in the CDR3. Trimming pared 0 bases from V and 9 bases from J, leaving 18 bases between. Looked up from germline, CDR1 is LGHNA and CDR2 is YNFKEQ. The CDR3 here is CASSQDSDGGSRPQHF. The DNA for the CDR3 is TGTGCCAGCAGCCAAGATTCGGACGGGGGTAGCCGGCCCCAGCATTTT.

This CDR3 is CASLTGAYSGNTIYF. The DNA for the CDR3 is TGTGCCAGCCTGACAGGCGCCTACTCTGGAAACACCATATATTTT. This chain uses TRBV6-5 with TRBJ1-3; a possible D gene is TRBD1 (6 bases). The CDR3 is 15 amino acids. The V gene's germline CDR1 is MNHEY and CDR2 SVGAGI. V gave up 8 bases and J gave up 0 bases, with 14 bases separating them.